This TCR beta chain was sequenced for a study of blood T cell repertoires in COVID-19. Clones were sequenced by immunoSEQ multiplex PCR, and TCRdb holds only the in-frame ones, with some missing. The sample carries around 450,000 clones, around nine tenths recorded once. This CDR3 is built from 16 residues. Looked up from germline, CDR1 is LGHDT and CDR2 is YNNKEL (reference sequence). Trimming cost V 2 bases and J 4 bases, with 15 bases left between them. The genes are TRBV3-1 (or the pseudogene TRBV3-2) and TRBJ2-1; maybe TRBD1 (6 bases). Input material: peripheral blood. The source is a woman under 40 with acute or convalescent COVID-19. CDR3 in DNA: TGTGCCAGCAGCCAAAGGAACAGGGAACGATACAATGAGCAGTTCTTC. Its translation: CASSQRNRERYNEQFF.